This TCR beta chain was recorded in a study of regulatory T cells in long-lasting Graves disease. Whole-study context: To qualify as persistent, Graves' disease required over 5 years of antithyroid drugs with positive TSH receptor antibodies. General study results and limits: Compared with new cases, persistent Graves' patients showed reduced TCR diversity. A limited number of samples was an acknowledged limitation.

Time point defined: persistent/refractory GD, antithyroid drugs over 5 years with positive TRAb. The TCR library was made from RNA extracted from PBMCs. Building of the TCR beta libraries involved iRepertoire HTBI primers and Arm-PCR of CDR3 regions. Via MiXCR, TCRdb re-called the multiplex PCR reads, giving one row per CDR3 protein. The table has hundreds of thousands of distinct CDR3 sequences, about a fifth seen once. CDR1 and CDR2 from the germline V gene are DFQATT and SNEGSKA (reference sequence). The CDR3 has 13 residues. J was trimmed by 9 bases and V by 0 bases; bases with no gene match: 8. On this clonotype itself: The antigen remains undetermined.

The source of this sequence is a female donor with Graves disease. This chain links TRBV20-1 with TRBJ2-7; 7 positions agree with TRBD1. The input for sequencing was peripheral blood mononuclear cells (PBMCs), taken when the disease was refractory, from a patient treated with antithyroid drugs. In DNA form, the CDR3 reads TGCAGTGCTAGAGAGGGGACAGCGCGGGTGCAGTACTTC. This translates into CSAREGTARVQYF.